This paragraph covers one TCR beta chain sequence. This clone's antigen is unknown. No quality values exist for individual bases; no much larger clone is one base distant. The sample comes from a study of T cells in narcolepsy (dated by TCRdb to about 2018). General notes on the study: Patients with narcolepsy type 1 or type 2 (NT1, NT2) and healthy control donors were enrolled in the study. The study sought autoreactive T cells targeting hypocretin neuron self-antigens (hypocretin, TRIB2) in narcolepsy patients, using TCR Vbeta sequencing to track clonotypes in blood and CSF.

The full study reports these points: No sequences matching autoreactive T cell clones were contained in some blood memory CD4+ repertoires from patients and controls. Autoreactive clonotypes were reported to be detected serially in the blood of the same patients and of different patients, but not in the blood of healthy controls. Plots comparing CSF and blood CD4+ T cell clonotypes from the same patient highlighted HCRT-specific and TRIB2-specific autoreactive clonotypes. Numbers of sequenced blood memory CD4+ clonotypes were comparable, averaging about 40,000 in patients and roughly 32,000 in controls.

The method was the immunoSEQ multiplex PCR assay. TCRdb took over this immuneACCESS table, retaining in-frame rearrangements with V and J assigned. Such tables are incomplete; in checked studies, under half of the missing clones stem from an unresolved V gene, and the remainder is unexplained. Present in this sample are about 40,000 clones, around 88% of which were seen just once. The ten largest clones take up roughly 1.2% of the sample. For TCR Vbeta sequencing, memory CD4+ T cells were sorted ex vivo from the peripheral blood of narcolepsy patients and healthy controls. Input material: CD45RA- memory CD4+ T cells from PBMCs. Read against the paper, the sample's cell subset or site label means: memory T cells sorted ex vivo from peripheral blood. The clonotype originates from a human donor with narcolepsy.

The CDR3 region: CASSVTGVSTEAFF. The DNA sequence reads TGTGCCAGCAGCGTAACGGGGGTAAGCACTGAAGCTTTCTTT. The chain couples TRBV9 to TRBJ1-1; a tentative D call is TRBD1 (5 bases match). Sequences SGDLS (CDR1) and YYNGEE (CDR2) are obtained from the germline V gene. The junction carries 11 bases between V and J, which are trimmed by 1 base and 4 bases respectively. The CDR3 sequence holds 14 residues, the cysteine and phenylalanine included. The retained sequence is limited to the CDR3, 42 bases, with the frame set at the first base. When the CDR3 is completed using the reference TRBV9 and TRBJ1-1 genes on either side, the full variable domain is DSGVTQTPKHLITATGQRVTLRCSPRSGDLSVYWYQQSLDQGLQFLIQYYNGEERAKGNILERFSAQQFPDLHSELNLSSLELGDSALYFCASSVTGVSTEAFFGQGTRLTVV.